The present T cell receptor (beta chain) was sequenced within a study of blood T cells in healthy people across ages (dated by TCRdb to between 2014 and 2017). At the level of the whole study: In model experiments, roughly one uniquely barcoded TCR beta cDNA molecule per two T cells was captured by template switching. Age-related changes in TCR beta repertoire diversity were measured in the study by deep sequencing normalized with unique cDNA molecular identifiers. Donors were grouped into four age groups: young (average 16 years), middle-aged (around 39), aged (about 60) and long-lived (82). Donors of different ages were randomly distributed across sequencing lanes to avoid experimental bias. Two additional independent replicas of 1 million unique cDNA reads from the same blood draw were analyzed for two donors (one aged 18 to 30 and one aged 80 or older). On the study overall, not on this receptor specifically: Because donor CMV infection status was unknown, age-related changes in expanded clonotypes were potentially confounded. Because profiling used bulk unsorted PBMCs, naive and antigen-experienced compartments could not be compared conclusively. Estimates of total diversity based on one million sequenced T cells were considered lower bounds and underestimates. As age increased, observed TCR beta diversity per million T cells dropped in a roughly linear way, and a significant reduction was already evident by age approximately 40. Compared with the aged group, the long-lived group had more naive CD4+ T cells, fewer expanded clones and increased TCR diversity, a pattern suggesting age selection. The percentage of naive T cells measured by flow cytometry correlated strongly with observed TCR beta diversity.

Donors were around 37 systemically healthy Caucasian individuals from Russia aged about 6 to 100 years. Around 10 milliliters of peripheral blood were drawn from each donor into EDTA-treated Vacutainer tubes. Ficoll-Paque density-gradient centrifugation was used to isolate PBMCs, with at least 6 million obtained per sample. Trizol reagent was used to extract total RNA from the PBMCs, yielding at least 5 micrograms per sample. Naive CD45RAhigh/CD27high T cell percentages were measured by flow cytometry on a PBMC aliquot from every donor. A word on this clonotype: Its recognized antigen is unknown. Base qualities are not at hand, and no much larger clone is one base apart.

Receptor libraries were prepared by 5' RACE. The listed sequencing device is Illumina HiSeq 2500. A second PCR of about 6 to 12 cycles was run with a J-beta primer mix and a sample-barcoded 5' primer. A unique molecular identifier was introduced onto each TCR beta cDNA molecule by a template-switch 5' adaptor carrying 12 random nucleotides. Each sample yielded at least 2.5 million CDR3-containing paired-end reads. All of the RNA was converted into first-strand cDNA using the Mint cDNA synthesis kit, with a TRBC-specific oligonucleotide serving as the primer. Following uracil-DNA glycosylase treatment, a first 18-cycle PCR with universal primers M1SS and BC2_uni_R was performed on all cDNA. The published analysis was carried out like this. For normalization, 1 million high-quality reads, each with a distinct molecular identifier, were randomly selected from each sample. Reads with shared molecular identifiers were discarded instead of being binned into consensus sequences. MiTCR, run with a Q25 quality threshold and the strictest error-elimination algorithm, handled CDR3 identification, clonotype clustering and error correction. A nonparametric unseen species model using Euler transformation provided a lower-bound estimate of total TCR beta diversity. Clones were called with MiXCR by TCRdb after fastp trimmed the public reads at Q25, and only in-frame beta chains were retained. Each entry is one CDR3 protein sequence, shown with its most common DNA and genes. The V and J calls and clone size are TCRdb's, not the authors'. The sample profile shows almost 300,000 distinct CDR3 sequences; 25% to 30% of them were found once. Clones ranked in the top ten supply 29% of the sample.

The CDR3 spans 16 residues, from the cysteine through the phenylalanine. Left in the record is the CDR3 DNA by itself, 48 bases read in frame from the first base. V is pared back by 0 bases and J by 3 bases, with 16 bases lying between the germline termini. Per the germline V gene, SGHRS is the CDR1 and YFSETQ is the CDR2. Material for sequencing was blood. The chain links TRBV5-1 with TRBJ2-7, with the D gene not clear enough to name. The receptor was derived from a woman in her seventies in good health. For the CDR3, the sequence is CASSLDPGTRSYEQYF. In nucleotides, the sequence is TGCGCCAGCAGCTTGGACCCGGGCACACGCAGCTACGAGCAGTACTTC. The CDR3 plus the reference TRBV5-1 and TRBJ2-7 genes for the other parts give the full variable domain: KAGVTQTPRYLIKTRGQQVTLSCSPISGHRSVSWYQQTPGQGLQFLFEYFSETQRNKGNFPGRFSGRQFSNSRSEMNVSTLELGDSALYLCASSLDPGTRSYEQYFGPGTRLTVT.